This record looks at one T cell receptor beta chain sequence and its context. This receptor's antigen is unknown. No clone much larger than this one lies a single base away; base qualities are absent. These data belong to a study of OX40 agonist ivuxolimab in advanced cancers. Describing the broader study: Ivuxolimab was an agonistic, fully human IgG2 monoclonal antibody directed against OX40 (CD134), a costimulatory receptor. Intravenous ivuxolimab was administered to patients every 2 weeks at six dose levels: 0.01, 0.1, 0.3, 1.5, 3 and 10 mg/kg. Of the approximately 50 dose-escalation patients, hepatocellular carcinoma was present in around 20, melanoma in about 15, renal cell carcinoma in 9 and head and neck cancer in 9. In the dose-escalation cohort, around four fifths of patients were male, and the mean age was approximately 60 years with a range of about 20 to 80. Prior anti-PD-1, anti-PD-L1 or anti-CTLA-4 therapy was permitted, and checkpoint inhibitors had been received by about 44% of dose-escalation patients. Partial responses occurred in three dose-escalation patients, of whom one had hepatocellular carcinoma and two had cutaneous melanoma. Peripheral TCRbeta sequencing aimed to test whether ivuxolimab altered TCR sequence diversity and caused clonal T-cell expansion. The monotherapy dose-escalation portion (N ≈ 57 patients) of the phase I ivuxolimab trial is reported in the paper.

CDR1 and CDR2 (SGHTA, FQGNSA) derive from the germline V gene. At the junction V is shortened by 5 bases and J by 3 bases; bases outside the gene matches: 13. The CDR3 runs 16 residues from the cysteine to the phenylalanine. Only CDR3 DNA is held: 48 bases, read in frame from base 1. Patients with a history of autoimmune disease or receiving systemic immunosuppression were excluded from the trial. Peripheral blood for TCR sequencing was collected from all dose cohorts at baseline, on cycle 4 day 1, and on cycle 7 day 1. Samples were obtained from an open-label, multicenter, first-in-human phase I dose-escalation trial of ivuxolimab. Adults with locally advanced or metastatic head and neck squamous cell, hepatocellular, melanoma or renal cell carcinoma were enrolled in the trial. CD4+ and CD8+ T cells were sorted separately from peripheral blood before TCR sequencing. Genomic DNA was extracted from sorted cells for sequencing of the TCRbeta CDR3 region. The immunoSEQ Assay was used for sequencing of TCRbeta CDR3 regions. TCRdb carries this immuneACCESS record with in-frame sequences only. Its versions omit some clonotypes, under half of them owing to an unresolved V gene in the studies checked, with the rest unexplained. This sample has 75,000 to 95,000 clones in its table, and around nine tenths of those were observed once. The ten largest clones represent about 2.1% of the sample.

Summary of the overall study and its limitations: At doses of 0.1 to 3.0 mg/kg, clonal expansion of both CD4+ and CD8+ blood T cells was observed from baseline to week 6. In the 0.1-3.0 mg/kg groups, partial responders were among the patients with the lowest normalized peripheral clonal expansion, particularly in CD8+ T cells. Low levels of normalized T-cell clonal expansion were also shown by some nonresponding patients. The antigen specificity of the peripheral T cells that underwent clonal expansion was not determined. After ivuxolimab, more expanded clones were found on average in CD8+ T cells than in CD4+ T cells.

The sequences come from CD4+ or CD8+ T cells sorted from blood, collected in a trial of the OX40 agonist ivuxolimab. The V gene is TRBV7-2 and the J gene is TRBJ2-7; TRBD2 matches 7 bases in the middle. This receptor was obtained from an adult with an advanced solid tumor such as melanoma, head and neck, liver or kidney cancer. CDR3 loop: CASSPVAGRGSYEQYF. The sequenced DNA is TGTGCCAGCAGCCCAGTTGCGGGGAGGGGTAGCTACGAGCAGTACTTC.